These T cell receptor beta chains were read from a single sample in a study of blood T cells in healthy people across ages. A single record per CDR3 protein comes from TCRdb applying MiXCR to the 5' RACE reads. This sample has more than 800,000 distinct CDR3 sequences, with more than 35% found just once. The source material was blood. The receptor set was obtained from a woman aged 55-70 years in good health. The CDR3 runs from the conserved cysteine through the conserved F or W. Each record gives: V gene, J gene, D gene, CDR3 protein. D genes are given only for firm matches.

v_gene: TRBV20-1
j_gene: TRBJ1-1
d_gene: TRBD1
CDR3aa: CSATTGTEAFF

v_gene: TRBV28
j_gene: TRBJ2-1
d_gene: NA
CDR3aa: CASSFGWDEQFF

v_gene: TRBV30
j_gene: TRBJ2-4
d_gene: NA
CDR3aa: CAWSVGDTKNIQYF

v_gene: TRBV6-5
j_gene: TRBJ2-1
d_gene: NA
CDR3aa: CASSYSGGLAAQFF

v_gene: TRBV27
j_gene: TRBJ2-7
d_gene: TRBD1
CDR3aa: CASSRPGQSSYEQYF

v_gene: TRBV7-3
j_gene: TRBJ2-1
d_gene: NA
CDR3aa: CAIGEGGPSNEQFF

v_gene: TRBV9
j_gene: TRBJ2-5
d_gene: NA
CDR3aa: CASSVLDEQYF

v_gene: TRBV10-1
j_gene: TRBJ2-3
d_gene: NA
CDR3aa: CASSGGFLTDTQYF

v_gene: TRBV30
j_gene: TRBJ2-1
d_gene: TRBD1
CDR3aa: CAWLRRGQYNEQFF

v_gene: TRBV3-1
j_gene: TRBJ2-7
d_gene: TRBD1
CDR3aa: CASSRRRGQGLYEQYF

v_gene: TRBV25-1
j_gene: TRBJ2-3
d_gene: NA
CDR3aa: CASRWGSTDTQYF

v_gene: TRBV20-1
j_gene: TRBJ2-5
d_gene: NA
CDR3aa: CSADPRVCPRETQYF

v_gene: TRBV5-1
j_gene: NA
d_gene: TRBD1
CDR3aa: CASGRAQGAGEQYF

v_gene: TRBV10-2
j_gene: TRBJ2-7
d_gene: TRBD2
CDR3aa: CASTLAGDYEQYF

v_gene: TRBV4-2
j_gene: TRBJ2-5
d_gene: NA
CDR3aa: CASSQEQGPFGQYF

v_gene: TRBV5-1
j_gene: TRBJ2-3
d_gene: TRBD2
CDR3aa: CASSPGRAGRDTQYF

v_gene: TRBV2
j_gene: TRBJ2-7
d_gene: NA
CDR3aa: CASSEAPGEQYF

v_gene: TRBV20-1
j_gene: TRBJ2-3
d_gene: NA
CDR3aa: CSASGTTDTQYF

v_gene: TRBV28
j_gene: TRBJ1-1
d_gene: NA
CDR3aa: CASSLVADQGTEAFF

v_gene: TRBV29-1
j_gene: TRBJ1-1
d_gene: TRBD1
CDR3aa: CSVGTAMNTEAFF

v_gene: TRBV19
j_gene: TRBJ2-7
d_gene: TRBD1
CDR3aa: CASSTRTGVTYNEQYF

v_gene: TRBV27
j_gene: TRBJ2-7
d_gene: TRBD2
CDR3aa: CARRPGLIYEQYF

v_gene: TRBV4-1
j_gene: TRBJ2-5
d_gene: NA
CDR3aa: CASSQVPEAAARETQYF

v_gene: TRBV6-6
j_gene: TRBJ2-7
d_gene: TRBD1
CDR3aa: CASSTMGQIATYEQYF

v_gene: TRBV3-1
j_gene: TRBJ2-5
d_gene: NA
CDR3aa: CASSQAGPDWETQYF

v_gene: TRBV25-1
j_gene: TRBJ2-3
d_gene: NA
CDR3aa: CASSIFRTSGTDTQYF

v_gene: TRBV20-1
j_gene: NA
d_gene: TRBD2
CDR3aa: CSAPLAGGYEQYF

v_gene: TRBV15
j_gene: TRBJ2-1
d_gene: NA
CDR3aa: CATSRDGNEQFF

v_gene: TRBV4-1
j_gene: TRBJ2-7
d_gene: TRBD2
CDR3aa: CASSQETAGGIYEQYF

v_gene: TRBV7-2
j_gene: TRBJ2-1
d_gene: NA
CDR3aa: CASSRDGEQFF

v_gene: TRBV20-1
j_gene: TRBJ2-1
d_gene: NA
CDR3aa: CSARDTIGDIPSRNNEQFF

v_gene: TRBV20-1
j_gene: TRBJ2-7
d_gene: NA
CDR3aa: CSGRDSYEQYF

v_gene: TRBV29-1
j_gene: TRBJ2-7
d_gene: NA
CDR3aa: CSVGGGIYEQYF

v_gene: TRBV6-6
j_gene: TRBJ2-4
d_gene: NA
CDR3aa: CASSQTGALAKNIQYF

v_gene: TRBV29-1
j_gene: TRBJ2-3
d_gene: TRBD2
CDR3aa: CSVTSGRGPADTQYF

v_gene: TRBV5-1
j_gene: TRBJ1-1
d_gene: TRBD1
CDR3aa: CASSDRGPMNTEAFF

v_gene: TRBV11-3
j_gene: TRBJ2-1
d_gene: TRBD1
CDR3aa: CASSLEGPGQGASEQFF

v_gene: TRBV2
j_gene: TRBJ1-2
d_gene: NA
CDR3aa: CASPLYTANYGYTF

v_gene: TRBV6-6
j_gene: NA
d_gene: TRBD2
CDR3aa: CASRHSAGFYEQYF

v_gene: TRBV20-1
j_gene: TRBJ2-3
d_gene: NA
CDR3aa: CSARVTRTRSTDTQYF

v_gene: TRBV4-2
j_gene: TRBJ2-7
d_gene: NA
CDR3aa: CASSQDRIYEQYF

v_gene: TRBV29-1
j_gene: TRBJ2-4
d_gene: NA
CDR3aa: CSVEVGPAGGIQYF

v_gene: TRBV28
j_gene: TRBJ2-6
d_gene: NA
CDR3aa: CASLGGGLSSGANVLTF

v_gene: TRBV3-1
j_gene: TRBJ1-2
d_gene: NA
CDR3aa: CASSQDLGRGPNYGYTF